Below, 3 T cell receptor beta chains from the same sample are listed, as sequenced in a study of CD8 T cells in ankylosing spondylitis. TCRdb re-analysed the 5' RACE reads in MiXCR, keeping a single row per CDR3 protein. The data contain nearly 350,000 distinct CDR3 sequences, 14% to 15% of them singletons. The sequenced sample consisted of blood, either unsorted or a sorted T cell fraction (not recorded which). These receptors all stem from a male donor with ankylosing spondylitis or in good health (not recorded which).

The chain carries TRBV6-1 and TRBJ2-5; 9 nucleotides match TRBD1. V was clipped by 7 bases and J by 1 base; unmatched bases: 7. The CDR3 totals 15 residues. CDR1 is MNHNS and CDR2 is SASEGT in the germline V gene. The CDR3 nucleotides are TGTGCCAGCACCCGGACAGGGGTCACCCAAGAGACCCAGTACTTC. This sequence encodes CASTRTGVTQETQYF.

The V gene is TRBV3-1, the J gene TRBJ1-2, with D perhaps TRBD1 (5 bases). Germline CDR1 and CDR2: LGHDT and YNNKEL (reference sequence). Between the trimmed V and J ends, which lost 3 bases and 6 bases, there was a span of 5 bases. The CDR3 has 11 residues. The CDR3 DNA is TGTGCCAGCAGCCAGGGGGATGGCTACACCTTC. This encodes CASSQGDGYTF.

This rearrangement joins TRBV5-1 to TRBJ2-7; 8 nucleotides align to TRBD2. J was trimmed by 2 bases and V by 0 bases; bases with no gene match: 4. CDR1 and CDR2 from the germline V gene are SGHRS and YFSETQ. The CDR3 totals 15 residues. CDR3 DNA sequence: TGCGCCAGCAGCTTGGCCCTTAGCGGGGCCTACGAGCAGTACTTC. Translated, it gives CASSLALSGAYEQYF.